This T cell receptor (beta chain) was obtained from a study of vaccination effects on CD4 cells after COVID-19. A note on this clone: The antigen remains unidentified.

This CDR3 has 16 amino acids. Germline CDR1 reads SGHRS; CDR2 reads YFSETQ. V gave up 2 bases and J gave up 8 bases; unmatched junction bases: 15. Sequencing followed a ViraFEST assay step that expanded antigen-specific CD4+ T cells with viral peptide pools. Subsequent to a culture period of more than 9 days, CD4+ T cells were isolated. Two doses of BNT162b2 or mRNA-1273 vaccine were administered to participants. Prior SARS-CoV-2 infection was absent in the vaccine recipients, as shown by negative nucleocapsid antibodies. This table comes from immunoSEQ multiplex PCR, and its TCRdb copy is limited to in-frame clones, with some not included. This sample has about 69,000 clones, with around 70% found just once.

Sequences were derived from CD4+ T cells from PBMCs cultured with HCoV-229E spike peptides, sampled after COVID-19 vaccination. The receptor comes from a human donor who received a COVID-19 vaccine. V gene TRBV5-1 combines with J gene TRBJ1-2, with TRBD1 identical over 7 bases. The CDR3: CASSLNGGQPSVGYTF. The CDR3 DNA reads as TGCGCCAGCAGCTTAAACGGGGGACAGCCGAGTGTAGGCTACACCTTC.